Here is one TCR beta chain with its context. The protocol was immunoSEQ multiplex PCR, while the TCRdb copy is restricted to in-frame clones and leaves out a portion. The sample lists tens of thousands of clones, 90% occurring once. The record originates from a study of PD-1 blockade in classical Hodgkin lymphoma. This CDR3 region has 14 residues. CDR1 and CDR2 from the germline V gene are SQVTM and ANQGSEA. The ends were cut back, 6 bases at V and 0 bases at J, with 12 bases in the middle. Time point described: cycle 4 day 1 (C4D1), after less than seven weeks of nivolumab. Each of the patients experienced relapse following autologous stem cell transplantation, and their brentuximab vedotin exposure differed.

The V call is TRBV29-1, the J call TRBJ1-3, with D possibly matching TRBD1 (5 bases). This sequence originates from a human donor with classical Hodgkin lymphoma. Source: peripheral blood mononuclear cells (PBMCs), taken before the fourth cycle of nivolumab. CDR3 bases: TGCAGCGTCGTCCCAGGGAGCTCTGGAAACACCATATATTTT. Amino acid sequence: CSVVPGSSGNTIYF.